This TCR beta chain is from a study of patients and donors after allogeneic stem cell transplantation. V shed 5 bases and J shed 3 bases, with 8 bases lying between them. Germline CDR1 GTSNPN, CDR2 SVGIG (reference sequence). The CDR3 runs to 11 residues. TCRdb re-called the RT-PCR reads through MiXCR, storing one row per CDR3 protein. This table has approximately 150,000 distinct CDR3 sequences, 30% appearing once. This clonotype came up a few times. The sample was blood, either unsorted or a sorted T cell fraction (not recorded which). This rearrangement joins TRBV30 to TRBJ2-7, with unresolved D. The TCR originated in a human donor who was either an allogeneic HSCT recipient or a stem cell or donor lymphocyte infusion donor (not recorded which). It is not recorded whose cells these are; they may come from a transplant donor. The CDR3 protein is CAWSLNYEQYF. DNA of the CDR3: TGTGCCTGGTCTCTAAACTACGAGCAGTACTTC.